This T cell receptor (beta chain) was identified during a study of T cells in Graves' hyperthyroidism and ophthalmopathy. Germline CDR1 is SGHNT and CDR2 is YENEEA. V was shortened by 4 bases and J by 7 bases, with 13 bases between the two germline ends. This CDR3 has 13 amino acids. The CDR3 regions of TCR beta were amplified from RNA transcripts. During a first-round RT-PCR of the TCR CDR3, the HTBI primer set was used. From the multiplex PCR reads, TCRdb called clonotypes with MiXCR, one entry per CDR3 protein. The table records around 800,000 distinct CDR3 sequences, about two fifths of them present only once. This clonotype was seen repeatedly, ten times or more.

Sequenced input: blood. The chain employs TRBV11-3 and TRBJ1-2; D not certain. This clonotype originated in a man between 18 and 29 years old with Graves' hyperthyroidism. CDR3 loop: CASSSPAAVGYTF. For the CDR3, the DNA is TGTGCCAGCAGCTCCCCCGCCGCGGTTGGCTACACCTTC. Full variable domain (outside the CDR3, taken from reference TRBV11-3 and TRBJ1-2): EAGVVQSPRYKIIEKKQPVAFWCNPISGHNTLYWYLQNLGQGPELLIRYENEEAVDDSQLPKDRFSAERLKGVDSTLKIQPAELGDSAVYLCASSSPAAVGYTFGSGTRLTVV.